Presented here are 32 T cell receptor beta chains from one specimen sequenced in a study of blood T cells in healthy people across ages. Then a second PCR, running about 6 to 11 cycles, was carried out with a sample-barcoded 5' primer and a J-beta primer mix. TCRdb re-called the 5' RACE reads with MiXCR, one entry per CDR3 protein. The sample contains approximately 400,000 distinct CDR3 sequences, roughly half of which appear only once. Sequencing was done on a sample of blood. All receptors derive from a man aged 55 to 69 in good health.

This clonotype was seen only a few times. V gene TRBV29-1 combines with J gene TRBJ2-7, with TRBD1 identical over 7 bases. This CDR3 is 13 amino acids long. Germline V lookup: CDR1 SQVTM, CDR2 ANQGSEA. V gave up 6 bases and J gave up 2 bases; unmatched junction bases: 7. Here the CDR3 reads CSVDREGTYEQYF. For the CDR3, the DNA is TGCAGCGTAGACAGGGAAGGGACCTACGAGCAGTACTTC.

This clonotype came up a few times. This chain links TRBV7-2 with TRBJ2-1, with TRBD1 identical over 9 bases. V lost 4 bases and J lost 7; bases outside the gene matches: 11. This CDR3 contains 16 residues. CDR1 and CDR2 (germline): SGHTA, FQGNSA. CDR3 region: CASSYRPGTGINEQFF. The DNA of the CDR3 is TGTGCCAGCAGCTACAGACCCGGGACAGGGATAAATGAGCAGTTCTTC.

Details on this clonotype: The junction and the germline gene differ at one end; a read error may be behind it. V is TRBV6-1 and J is TRBJ2-6; perhaps TRBD1 as D (5 bases). The CDR3 consists of 16 residues. Germline V gene data show CDR1 as MNHNS and CDR2 as SASEGT. This chain's CDR3 is CATSLGSTSGANVPTF. CDR3 DNA sequence: TGTGCCACCAGCCTCGGTTCAACTTCTGGGGCCAACGTCCCGACTTTC.

This clonotype was seen more than once but under ten times. The chain couples TRBV20-1 to TRBJ1-2; D not resolved. In germline, CDR1 is DFQATT, CDR2 SNEGSKA (reference sequence). The CDR3 runs 12 residues. Between the trimmed V and J ends, which lost 0 bases and 9 bases, there was a span of 11 bases. CDR3: CSARDPFDSYTF. The CDR3 coding sequence is TGCAGTGCTAGAGATCCCTTTGATAGCTACACCTTC.

Turning to this clonotype: An end of the junction does not agree with germline; a read error may underlie this. The chain recombines TRBV5-1 with TRBJ2-6; 9 positions agree with TRBD2. Germline V lookup: CDR1 SGHRS, CDR2 YFSETQ. The length of the CDR3 is 17 residues. Here the CDR3 reads CASSLLAGSSGANVLTF. In nucleotides, the CDR3 is TGCGCCAGCAGCCTGCTAGCGGGGTCCTCTGGGGCCAACGTCCTGACTTTT.

This clonotype was seen at least ten times. The chain's CDR3 is CASSDPAETQYF. The CDR3 DNA is TGCGCCAGCAGTGACCCAGCGGAGACCCAGTACTTC. This chain connects TRBV10-1 to TRBJ2-5, with D uncertain. Per germline, CDR1 WNHNN and CDR2 SYGVQD (reference sequence). V shed 3 bases and J shed 5 bases, with 7 bases lying between them. The CDR3 covers 12 residues.

About this clonotype: One base away lies a much larger clone, so this may be a sequencing read error. This chain connects TRBV20-1 to TRBJ2-4; 8 nucleotides agree with TRBD1. The tail of the sequence fits TRBJ2-5 better, so the J call may be wrong. Germline loops: CDR1 DFQATT, CDR2 SNEGSKA (reference sequence). This CDR3 is 15 amino acids long. CDR3 bases: TGCAGTGCTCCCAGCTACAGGACAGGGAGGGAGACCCAGTACTTC. Translating it yields CSAPSYRTGRETQYF.

In this sample, this clonotype turned up once. The chain carries TRBV7-2 and TRBJ2-3; the match to TRBD2 covers 11 bases. CDR1 is SGHTA and CDR2 is FQGNSA in the germline V gene. V trimming: 5 bases; J trimming: 5 bases; junction bases outside the gene matches: 9. This CDR3 is built from 16 residues. The CDR3 bases are TGTGCCAGCAGCACCTTAGCGGGGGGGGCGGGAGATACGCAGTATTTT. Its protein is CASSTLAGGAGDTQYF.

To note about this clonotype: A read error may be the cause here, since a much bigger clone is one base away. The gene calls are TRBV6-2 or TRBV6-3 and TRBJ2-3, with 7 bases aligning to TRBD2. The CDR3 contains 13 residues. The V gene's germline CDR1 is MNHEY and CDR2 SVGEGT. CDR3 nucleotide sequence: TGTACCAGCCGGGGGAGGGTTGCAGATACGCAGTATTTT. Protein product: CTSRGRVADTQYF.

CDR3 amino acids: CSVEQRGGGYTF. In DNA, the CDR3 is TGCAGCGTTGAACAGAGGGGTGGTGGCTACACCTTC. The chain is built from TRBV29-1 and TRBJ1-2; the D gene is possibly TRBD1 (5 bases). Germline V gene sequence: CDR1 SQVTM, CDR2 ANQGSEA. This CDR3 comprises 12 residues. V was shortened by 2 bases and J by 7 bases, with 11 bases between the two germline ends. Drawing the rest from reference TRBV29-1 and TRBJ1-2, the complete variable domain is SAVISQKPSRDICQRGTSLTIQCQVDSQVTMMFWYRQQPGQSLTLIATANQGSEATYESGFVIDKFPISRPNLTFSTLTVSNMSPEDSSIYLCSVEQRGGGYTFGSGTRLTVV.

This clonotype was seen a few times. A much larger clone lies a single base off, so this may be a read error. As DNA, the CDR3 is TGTGCCAGCAGCCCCCGGGGTGGGGGCAATGAGCAGTACTTC. Translation: CASSPRGGGNEQYF. The V call is TRBV7-9, the J call TRBJ2-7; a weak D match, TRBD1 (6 bases). The CDR3 sequence is 14 residues long. V was cut by 5 bases and J by 7 bases, with 18 bases left in between. CDR1 and CDR2 (germline): SEHNR, FQNEAQ (reference sequence).

The chain has TRBV3-1 and TRBJ2-7; possibly TRBD2 for D (5 bases). The V end was cut by 4 bases, the J end by 0 bases, with 19 bases between. The CDR3 is 17 residues long. Germline V gene lookup returns CDR1 LGHDT and CDR2 YNNKEL (reference sequence). The CDR3, as DNA: TGTGCCAGCAGCCCCGTCAGTCGAGCGGAAAGCTCCTACGAGCAGTACTTC. Amino acid sequence: CASSPVSRAESSYEQYF.

In its sample, this clonotype was seen a few times. The V call is TRBV7-2, the J call TRBJ2-1, with 7 bases identical to TRBD2. V was pared by 6 bases and J by 6 bases, with 2 bases of the junction left unmatched. The CDR3 extends over 12 amino acids. CDR1 is SGHTA, CDR2 FQGNSA, per germline. The CDR3 nucleotides read TGTGCCAGCAGGGGGGGGTCCAATGAGCAGTTCTTC. Protein product: CASRGGSNEQFF.

The J gene is TRBJ2-1, the V gene TRBV5-1; TRBD1 or TRBD2 may be the D gene (6 bases each). V was cut by 5 bases and J by 15 bases, with 21 bases left in between. The CDR3 contains 13 residues. Looked up from germline, CDR1 is SGHRS and CDR2 is YFSETQ. The CDR3 coding sequence is TGCGCCAGCAGTGGGGGAGGAGGGGACACCCCGTTCTTC. Protein product: CASSGGGGDTPFF.

J is TRBJ1-1 and V is TRBV3-1; the D gene is possibly TRBD1 (5 bases). V lost 1 base, J lost 6 bases, and 6 bases lay in between. This CDR3 is built from 12 residues. The V gene's germline CDR1 is LGHDT and CDR2 YNNKEL (reference sequence). This chain's CDR3 is CASSQGGAEAFF. CDR3 DNA sequence: TGTGCCAGCAGCCAAGGAGGGGCTGAAGCTTTCTTT. Together with reference TRBV3-1 and TRBJ1-1, the CDR3 gives the full variable domain: DTAVSQTPKYLVTQMGNDKSIKCEQNLGHDTMYWYKQDSKKFLKIMFSYNNKELIINETVPNRFSPKSPDKAHLNLHINSLELGDSAVYFCASSQGGAEAFFGQGTRLTVV.

CDR3 sequence reads: CASSPSRRQGYSGANVLTF. The CDR3 coding sequence is TGTGCCAGCTCACCAAGTCGGAGACAGGGCTACTCTGGGGCCAACGTCCTGACTTTC. V and J are TRBV18 and TRBJ2-6; the match to TRBD1 covers 7 bases. With V trimmed by 2 bases and J by 0 bases, 10 bases remained unmatched. Looked up from germline, CDR1 is KGHSH and CDR2 is LQKENI. This CDR3 region has 19 residues.

This clonotype was seen only once. One base away lies a much larger clone, so this may be a sequencing read error. The CDR3: CASSGLAGGPKNQETQFF. CDR3 in DNA: TGTGCCAGCAGTGGACTAGCGGGAGGGCCTAAGAACCAAGAGACCCAGTTCTTC. The rearrangement uses TRBV6-1 and TRBJ2-5; 14 positions agree with TRBD2. The DNA end is more similar to TRBJ2-1, so the J call may be wrong. CDR3 length: 18 amino acids. Per germline, CDR1 MNHNS and CDR2 SASEGT.

The chain has TRBV12-3 or TRBV12-4 and TRBJ2-2; 7 bases align to TRBD1. The CDR3 runs 15 residues. V shed 5 bases, J shed 1 base, and the junction held 4 bases outside the gene matches. CDR3 amino acids: CASSLNRGNTGELFF. The CDR3 nucleotides read TGTGCCAGCAGTCTCAACAGGGGGAACACCGGGGAGCTGTTTTTT.

The table lists this clonotype with a few counts. This sequence joins TRBV5-5 and TRBJ1-1; the D is unclear. Trimming pared 3 bases from V and 4 bases from J, leaving 10 bases between. The CDR3 is 13 residues long. In germline, CDR1 is SGHKS, CDR2 YYEKEE (reference sequence). CDR3 protein: CASSSTAATEAFF. In DNA form, the CDR3 reads TGTGCCAGCAGCTCGACCGCCGCCACTGAAGCTTTCTTT.

This chain links TRBV10-3 with TRBJ1-1; D unresolved. The CDR3 totals 13 residues. CDR1 is ENHRY and CDR2 is SYGVKD in the germline V gene. Trimming took off 7 bases at V and 3 bases at J, with 12 bases between the two ends. CDR3 sequence: CAITREGYTEAFF. CDR3 nucleotide sequence: TGTGCCATCACCCGAGAAGGCTACACTGAAGCTTTCTTT.

The chain carries TRBV29-1 and TRBJ2-7, with D tentatively TRBD1 or TRBD2 (5 bases each). The CDR3 is 14 amino acids. Germline V lookup: CDR1 SQVTM, CDR2 ANQGSEA. The V and J ends lost 5 bases and 0 bases respectively, with 14 bases between them. CDR3: CSVSTAASSYEQYF. CDR3 nucleotide sequence: TGCAGCGTTTCGACAGCGGCGTCCTCCTACGAGCAGTACTTC.

This clonotype was seen more than once but under ten times. This rearrangement joins TRBV5-1 to TRBJ2-5, with D perhaps assigned TRBD1 or TRBD2 (5 bases each). This CDR3 is 13 amino acids long. Germline V gene sequence: CDR1 SGHRS, CDR2 YFSETQ. V lost 4 bases, J lost 11 bases, and 18 bases lay in between. Written as DNA, the CDR3 is TGCGCCAGCAGCGATGGATGGGACCGTGAGCAGTACTTC. Protein sequence: CASSDGWDREQYF.

This clonotype was recorded once. The chain carries TRBV20-1 and TRBJ2-4; 10 nucleotides align to TRBD1. The CDR3 loop spans 13 amino acids. CDR1 is DFQATT, CDR2 SNEGSKA, per germline (reference sequence). J lost 9 bases, V lost 3 bases, and 5 bases had no gene match. CDR3 nucleotide sequence: TGCAGTGCTAGTGGCGGACAGGGGGGCATTCAGTACTTC. It translates to CSASGGQGGIQYF.

The chain employs TRBV20-1 and TRBJ2-7, with 8 nucleotides matching TRBD2. The trim removed 0 bases at V and 3 bases at J, leaving 4 bases unmatched. This CDR3 spans 14 amino acids. Germline values: CDR1 DFQATT, CDR2 SNEGSKA (reference sequence). The CDR3 DNA follows: TGCAGTGCTAGAGAACACGGGGGGGGCTACGAGCAGTACTTC. This gives the protein CSAREHGGGYEQYF.

Notes on this clonotype: This may come from a read error, since a much larger clone is one base off. CDR3 sequence (DNA): TGTGCCAGCACCTGGACTCCCTCCTACGAGCAGTACTTC. This codes for CASTWTPSYEQYF. The chain carries TRBV12-3 or TRBV12-4 and TRBJ2-7; tentative D call: TRBD2 (5 bases). V was shortened by 7 bases and J by 0 bases, with 10 bases between the two germline ends. The CDR3 has 13 amino acids.

About this clonotype itself: The junction departs from germline at one end; a sequencing error may be responsible. This chain uses TRBV6-2 or TRBV6-3 with TRBJ2-4; 7 bases are shared with TRBD1. CDR3 length: 14 residues. CDR1 and CDR2 (germline): MNHEY, SVGEGT. The CDR3 DNA follows: TGTGCCAGCAGTTTCCGACAGGGTAAAAACAGTCAGTACTTC. This codes for CASSFRQGKNSQYF.

The V gene is TRBV11-2, the J gene TRBJ2-3; D gene ambiguous. Trimming stripped 5 bases from V and 5 bases from J, with 8 bases between. The germline CDR1 and CDR2 sequences are SGHAT and FQNNGV. The length of the CDR3 is 12 residues. The DNA of the CDR3 is TGTGCCAGCAGCCAACCTGTAGATACGCAGTATTTT. This codes for CASSQPVDTQYF.

In DNA, the CDR3 is TGTGCCAGCTCCACCGGTGGGGCAGGGGCCAACGTCCTGACTTTC. Translation gives CASSTGGAGANVLTF. The chain employs TRBV18 and TRBJ2-6; D might be TRBD1 (5 bases). Deletions cut 6 bases from V and 4 bases from J, with 13 bases between. The V gene's germline CDR1 is KGHSH and CDR2 LQKENI. The CDR3 runs to 15 residues.

V gene TRBV20-1 combines with J gene TRBJ2-7, with 8 positions matching TRBD2. Germline assignment: CDR1 DFQATT and CDR2 SNEGSKA (reference sequence). The CDR3 consists of 17 residues. V shed 6 bases, J shed 3 bases, and the junction held 19 bases outside the gene matches. Here the CDR3 reads CSARGGDPVRTDYEQYF. For the CDR3, the DNA is TGCAGTGCCCGGGGGGGGGACCCAGTAAGGACAGACTACGAGCAGTACTTC.

The rearrangement joins TRBV28 to TRBJ2-3; either TRBD1 or TRBD2 may fit D (5 bases each). V was shortened by 6 bases and J by 0 bases, with 13 bases between the two germline ends. Germline CDR1 and CDR2: MDHEN and SYDVKM. CDR3 length equals 15 residues. CDR3 nucleotides: TGTGCCAGCAGGCTGGGACCCATTAGCACAGATACGCAGTATTTT. Translation gives CASRLGPISTDTQYF. The full variable domain, its missing parts supplied by reference TRBV28 and TRBJ2-3, is DVKVTQSSRYLVKRTGEKVFLECVQDMDHENMFWYRQDPGLGLRLIYFSYDVKMKEKGDIPEGYSVSREKKERFSLILESASTNQTSMYLCASRLGPISTDTQYFGPGTRLTVL.

The sample holds one count of this clonotype. A clone one base away is much larger, so this may be a read error. This chain links TRBV20-1 with TRBJ2-7; D is unresolved. CDR3 size: 16 residues. Germline CDR1 reads DFQATT; CDR2 reads SNEGSKA (reference sequence). The CDR3 DNA reads as TGCGGTGCTAGAGATATCGGCCTCCTCCAAAGGGACGAGCAGTACTTC. Protein: CGARDIGLLQRDEQYF.

V and J are TRBV7-3 and TRBJ2-4; D may be TRBD2 (5 bases). The end of the DNA aligns better with TRBJ2-7, so the J call may be wrong. There are 13 residues in the CDR3. Germline V lookup: CDR1 SGHTA, CDR2 FQGTGA. CDR3 DNA sequence: TGTGCCAGCAGCGCCACAGAGGAGGACGAGCAGTACTTC. This gives the protein CASSATEEDEQYF.